The 3 T cell receptor beta chains reported below all come from one sample, sequenced in a study of blood T cell repertoires in COVID-19. TCRdb's table, derived via immunoSEQ multiplex PCR, lists solely in-frame clones and lacks some. The repertoire has 650,000 to 800,000 clones, 70% to 90% of them found once; the top ten carry about 0.26%. Source material: peripheral blood. The receptor source for this set is a woman in her late teens or twenties with acute or convalescent COVID-19.

This chain links TRBV18 with TRBJ1-1; D call uncertain. The CDR3 runs 13 residues. The germline V gene encodes CDR1 KGHSH and CDR2 LQKENI. Deletions cut 6 bases from V and 3 bases from J, with 11 bases between. As DNA, the CDR3 is TGTGCCAGCTCTCCCGACCAGGACACTGAAGCTTTCTTT. Translation: CASSPDQDTEAFF.

The chain is built from TRBV11-3 and TRBJ2-7; tentative D call: TRBD2 (6 bases). The CDR3 is made up of 13 amino acids. CDR1 is SGHNT and CDR2 is YENEEA in the germline V gene. Deletions cut 5 bases from V and 2 bases from J, with 10 bases between. In DNA form, the CDR3 reads TGTGCCAGCAGCCCCCGGGGGACCTACGAGCAGTACTTC. Translating it yields CASSPRGTYEQYF.

The chain employs TRBV6-5 and TRBJ1-2; no definite D call. Deletions cut 5 bases from V and 5 bases from J, with 6 bases between. From germline, CDR1 is MNHEY and CDR2 SVGAGI. This CDR3 is built from 11 residues. For the CDR3, the DNA is TGTGCCAGCAGTCCCGAGTATGGCTACACCTTC. It specifies CASSPEYGYTF.